This T cell receptor beta chain was observed in a study of shared clonotypes between healthy human individuals. Looking at the study overall: Per-donor plates numbered three CD4 naive, three CD4 memory, two CD8 naive and one CD8 memory. Study findings and constraints: Among donors, clonotype sharing was expected to be affected by sequencing depth.

Worth noting for this clone: Its specificity is unknown. Other DNA sequences in the same sample also yield this CDR3.

Clones were sequenced by immunoSEQ multiplex PCR, and TCRdb holds only the in-frame ones, with some missing. The sample contains around 2,000,000 clones, about 94% of which appear only once. In the naive CD8 group, cells lacked CD45RO and were positively selected for CCR7, so terminally differentiated effector memory CD45RA+ cells were left out. V was cut by 6 bases and J by 1 base, with 12 bases left in between. Germline V gives CDR1 SNHLY, CDR2 FYNNEI. The CDR3 spans 14 residues. The origin of this receptor is a man between 18 and 29 years old in good health. V and J are TRBV2 and TRBJ1-1, with a tentative D call TRBD1 (5 bases). What was sequenced was naive CD8+ T cells sorted from blood. In nucleotides, the CDR3 is TGTGCCAGCAGCGACGGGGCTTCGAACACTGAAGCTTTCTTT. This gives the protein CASSDGASNTEAFF. Filled out from reference TRBV2 and TRBJ1-1, the complete variable domain reads EPEVTQTPSHQVTQMGQEVILRCVPISNHLYFYWYRQILGQKVEFLVSFYNNEISEKSEIFDDQFSVERPDGSNFTLKIRSTKLEDSAMYFCASSDGASNTEAFFGQGTRLTVV.